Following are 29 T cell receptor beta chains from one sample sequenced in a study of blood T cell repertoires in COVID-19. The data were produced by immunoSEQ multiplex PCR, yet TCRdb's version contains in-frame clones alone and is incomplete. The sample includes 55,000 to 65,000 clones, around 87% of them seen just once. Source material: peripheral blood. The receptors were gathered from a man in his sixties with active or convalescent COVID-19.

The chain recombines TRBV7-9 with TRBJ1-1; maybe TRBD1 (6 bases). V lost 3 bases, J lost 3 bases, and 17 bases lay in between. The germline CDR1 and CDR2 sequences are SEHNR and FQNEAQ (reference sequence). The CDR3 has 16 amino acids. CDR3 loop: CASSLGWGRRDTEAFF. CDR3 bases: TGTGCCAGCAGCTTGGGTTGGGGGCGAAGAGACACTGAAGCTTTCTTT.

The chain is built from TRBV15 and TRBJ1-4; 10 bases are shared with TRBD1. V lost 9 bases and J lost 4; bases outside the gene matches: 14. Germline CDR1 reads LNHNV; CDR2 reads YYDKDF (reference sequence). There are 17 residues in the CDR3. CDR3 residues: CATQTGTGASHNEKLFF. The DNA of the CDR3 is TGTGCCACTCAAACTGGGACAGGGGCGAGCCATAATGAAAAACTGTTTTTT.

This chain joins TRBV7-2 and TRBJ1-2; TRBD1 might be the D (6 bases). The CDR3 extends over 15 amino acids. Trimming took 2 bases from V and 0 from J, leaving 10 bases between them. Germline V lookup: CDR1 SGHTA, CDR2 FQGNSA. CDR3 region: CASSLMGQPNYGYTF. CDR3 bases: TGTGCCAGCAGCTTAATGGGACAACCTAACTATGGCTACACCTTC. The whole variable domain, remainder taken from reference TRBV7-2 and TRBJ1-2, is GAGVSQSPSNKVTEKGKDVELRCDPISGHTALYWYRQSLGQGLEFLIYFQGNSAPDKSGLPSDRFSAERTGGSVSTLTIQRTQQEDSAVYLCASSLMGQPNYGYTFGSGTRLTVV.

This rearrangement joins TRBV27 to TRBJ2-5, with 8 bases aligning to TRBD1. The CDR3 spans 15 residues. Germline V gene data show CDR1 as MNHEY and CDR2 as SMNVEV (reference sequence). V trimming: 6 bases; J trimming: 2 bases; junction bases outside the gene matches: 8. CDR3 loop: CASRENRGWQETQYF. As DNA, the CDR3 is TGTGCCAGCAGGGAAAACAGGGGGTGGCAAGAGACCCAGTACTTC.

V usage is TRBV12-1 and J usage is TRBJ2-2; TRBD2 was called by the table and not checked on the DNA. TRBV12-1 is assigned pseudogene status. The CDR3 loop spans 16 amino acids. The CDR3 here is CASNRQRHTNTGELFF. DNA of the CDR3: TGTGCCAGCAATAGGCAGCGGCATACGAACACCGGGGAGCTGTTTTTT.

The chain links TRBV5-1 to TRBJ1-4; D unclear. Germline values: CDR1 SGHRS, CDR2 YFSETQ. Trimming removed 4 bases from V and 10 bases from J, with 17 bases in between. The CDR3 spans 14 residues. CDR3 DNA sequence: TGCGCCAGCAGCGATCAATACCCCCAAGCAAAACTGTTTTTT. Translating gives CASSDQYPQAKLFF.

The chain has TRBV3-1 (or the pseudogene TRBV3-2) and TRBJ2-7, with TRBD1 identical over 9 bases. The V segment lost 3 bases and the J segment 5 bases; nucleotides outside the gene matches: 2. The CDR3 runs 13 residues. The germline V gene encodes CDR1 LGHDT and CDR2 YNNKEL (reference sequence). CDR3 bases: TGTGCCAGCAGCCACGGGACAGGGAACGAGCAGTACTTC. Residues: CASSHGTGNEQYF.

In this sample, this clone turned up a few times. CDR3 protein: CASRRTGEYYGYTF. Here the CDR3 DNA reads TGTGCCAGCAGAAGGACAGGCGAATACTATGGCTACACCTTC. This chain joins TRBV27 and TRBJ1-2, with 7 bases fitting TRBD1. The ends lost 6 bases at V and 3 bases at J; junction bases unmatched: 7. The germline gives CDR1 MNHEY, CDR2 SMNVEV (reference sequence). This CDR3 spans 14 amino acids.

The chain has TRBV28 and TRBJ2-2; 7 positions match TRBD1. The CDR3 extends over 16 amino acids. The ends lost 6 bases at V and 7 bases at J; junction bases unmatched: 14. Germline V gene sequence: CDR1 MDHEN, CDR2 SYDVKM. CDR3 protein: CASSRWTGPRGGELFF. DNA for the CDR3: TGTGCCAGCAGCCGGTGGACAGGACCAAGGGGCGGGGAGCTGTTTTTT.

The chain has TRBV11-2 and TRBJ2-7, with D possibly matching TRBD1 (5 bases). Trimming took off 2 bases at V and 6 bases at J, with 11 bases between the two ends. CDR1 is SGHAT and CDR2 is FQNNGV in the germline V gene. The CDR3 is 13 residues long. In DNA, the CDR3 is TGTGCCAGCAGCTTACAGAGGACACTCGAGCAGTACTTC. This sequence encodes CASSLQRTLEQYF.

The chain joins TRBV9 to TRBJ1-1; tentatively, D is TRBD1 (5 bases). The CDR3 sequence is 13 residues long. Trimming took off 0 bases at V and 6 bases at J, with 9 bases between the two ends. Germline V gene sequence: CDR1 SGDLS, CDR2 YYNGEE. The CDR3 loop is CASSVVGQSEAFF. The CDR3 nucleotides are TGTGCCAGCAGCGTAGTGGGGCAATCTGAAGCTTTCTTT.

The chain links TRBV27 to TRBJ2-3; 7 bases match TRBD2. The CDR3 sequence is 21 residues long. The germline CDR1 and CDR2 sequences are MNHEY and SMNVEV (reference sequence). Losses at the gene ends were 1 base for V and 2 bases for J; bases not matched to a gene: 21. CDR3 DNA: TGTGCCAGCAGTTTATTCGGGCTTATGGCGGGAGAATTCCGAAACACAGATACGCAGTATTTT. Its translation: CASSLFGLMAGEFRNTDTQYF.

The CDR3 loop is CASSRTGSSYEQYF. Here the CDR3 DNA reads TGCGCCAGCAGCCGAACGGGGAGCTCCTACGAGCAGTACTTC. V usage is TRBV4-1 and J usage is TRBJ2-7; D is perhaps TRBD2 (5 bases). This CDR3 is built from 14 residues. Trimming left V 4 bases short and J 0 bases short, with 10 bases between. Germline values: CDR1 MGHRA, CDR2 YSYEKL.

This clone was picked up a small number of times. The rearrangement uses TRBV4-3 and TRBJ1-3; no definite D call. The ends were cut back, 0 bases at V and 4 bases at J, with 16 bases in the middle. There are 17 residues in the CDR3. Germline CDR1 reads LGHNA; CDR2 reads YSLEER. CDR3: CASSQDLQAVTGNTIYF. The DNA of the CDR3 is TGCGCCAGCAGCCAAGATCTCCAGGCAGTGACGGGAAACACCATATATTTT.

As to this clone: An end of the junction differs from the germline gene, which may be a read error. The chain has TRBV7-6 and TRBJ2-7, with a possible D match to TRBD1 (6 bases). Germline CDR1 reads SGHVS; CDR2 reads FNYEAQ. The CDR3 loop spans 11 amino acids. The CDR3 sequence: CASSLGQVAIF. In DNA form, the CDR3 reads TGTGCCAGCAGCTTAGGACAGGTGGCAATCTTC.

CDR3 region: CATSVGGGETQYF. CDR3 nucleotides: TGTGCCACCAGTGTGGGAGGGGGGGAGACCCAGTACTTC. This chain uses TRBV24-1 with TRBJ2-5; TRBD2 might be the D (7 bases). V lost 5 bases, J lost 5 bases, and 11 bases lay in between. This CDR3 has 13 residues. CDR1 KGHDR and CDR2 SFDVKD come from the germline V gene.

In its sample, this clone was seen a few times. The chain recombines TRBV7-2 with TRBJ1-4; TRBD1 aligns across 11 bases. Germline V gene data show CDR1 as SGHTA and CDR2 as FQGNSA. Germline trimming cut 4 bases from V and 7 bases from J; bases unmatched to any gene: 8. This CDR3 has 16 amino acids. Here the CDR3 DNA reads TGTGCCAGCAGCTCGGATTCCGGGACAGGGGGTGAAAAACTGTTTTTT. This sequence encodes CASSSDSGTGGEKLFF.

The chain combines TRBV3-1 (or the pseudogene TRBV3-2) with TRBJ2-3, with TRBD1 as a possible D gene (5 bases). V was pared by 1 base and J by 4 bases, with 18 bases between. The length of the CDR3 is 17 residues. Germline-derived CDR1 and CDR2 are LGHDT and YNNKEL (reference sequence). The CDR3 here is CASSQVTNALGADTQYF. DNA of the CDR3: TGTGCCAGCAGCCAAGTAACGAACGCCTTAGGGGCAGATACGCAGTATTTT.

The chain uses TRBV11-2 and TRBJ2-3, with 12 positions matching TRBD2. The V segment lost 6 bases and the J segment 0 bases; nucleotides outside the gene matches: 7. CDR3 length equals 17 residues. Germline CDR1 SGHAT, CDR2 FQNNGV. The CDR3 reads CASSPRTSGKSTDTQYF. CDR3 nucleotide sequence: TGTGCCAGCAGTCCCCGGACTAGCGGGAAGAGCACAGATACGCAGTATTTT.

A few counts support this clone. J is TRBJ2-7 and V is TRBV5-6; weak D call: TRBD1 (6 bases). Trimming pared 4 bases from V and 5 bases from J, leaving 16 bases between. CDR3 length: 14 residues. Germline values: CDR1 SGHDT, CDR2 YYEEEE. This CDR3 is CASSRYRVPNEQYF. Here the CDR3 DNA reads TGTGCCAGCAGCAGATACAGGGTGCCCAACGAGCAGTACTTC.

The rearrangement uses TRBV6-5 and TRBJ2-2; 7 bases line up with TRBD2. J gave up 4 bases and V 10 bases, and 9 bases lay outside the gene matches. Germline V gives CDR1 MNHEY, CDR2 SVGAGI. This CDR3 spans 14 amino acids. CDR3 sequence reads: CAIRKAGTTGELFF. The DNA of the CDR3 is TGTGCCATCCGAAAAGCGGGGACCACCGGGGAGCTGTTTTTT.

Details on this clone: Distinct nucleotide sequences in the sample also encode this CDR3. The CDR3 nucleotides are TGTGCCAGCAGCCTACTAGCGGGAGCCCACTACGAGCAGTACTTC. It specifies CASSLLAGAHYEQYF. The J gene is TRBJ2-7, the V gene TRBV3-1 (or the pseudogene TRBV3-2); the match to TRBD2 covers 11 bases. Germline lookup yields CDR1 LGHDT and CDR2 YNNKEL (reference sequence). This CDR3 is built from 15 residues. J was trimmed by 3 bases and V by 4 bases; bases with no gene match: 5.

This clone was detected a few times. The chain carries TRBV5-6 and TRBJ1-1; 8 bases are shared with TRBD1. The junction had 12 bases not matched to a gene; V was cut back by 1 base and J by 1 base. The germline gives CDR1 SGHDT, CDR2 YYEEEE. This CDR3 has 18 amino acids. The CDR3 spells CASSLFAGQGAENTEAFF. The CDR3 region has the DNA TGTGCCAGCAGCTTGTTTGCTGGCCAGGGGGCAGAGAACACTGAAGCTTTCTTT.

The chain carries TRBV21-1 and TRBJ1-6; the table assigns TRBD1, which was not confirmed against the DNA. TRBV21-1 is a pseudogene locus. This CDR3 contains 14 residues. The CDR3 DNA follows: TGTGCCAGCAGCAAAGGACAGAAAAATTCACCCCTCCACTTT. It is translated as CASSKGQKNSPLHF.

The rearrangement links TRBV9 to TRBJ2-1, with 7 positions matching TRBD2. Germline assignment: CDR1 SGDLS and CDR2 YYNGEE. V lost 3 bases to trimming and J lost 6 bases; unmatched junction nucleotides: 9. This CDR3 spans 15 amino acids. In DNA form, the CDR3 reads TGTGCCAGCAGCGCCGAGGGCCTAGCGGCCAATGAGCAGTTCTTC. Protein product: CASSAEGLAANEQFF.

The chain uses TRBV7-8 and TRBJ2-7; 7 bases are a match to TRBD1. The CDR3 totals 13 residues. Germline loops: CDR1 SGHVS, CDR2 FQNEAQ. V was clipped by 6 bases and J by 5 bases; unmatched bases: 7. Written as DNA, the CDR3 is TGTGCCAGCAGTCAAGACAGGGCCCACGAGCAGTACTTC. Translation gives CASSQDRAHEQYF.

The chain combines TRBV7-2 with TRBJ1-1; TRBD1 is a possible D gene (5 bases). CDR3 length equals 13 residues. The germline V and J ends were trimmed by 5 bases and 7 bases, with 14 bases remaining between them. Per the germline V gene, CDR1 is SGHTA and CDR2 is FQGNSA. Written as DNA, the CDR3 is TGTGCCAGCAGCCCTCGACAGACATATGAAGCTTTCTTT. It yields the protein CASSPRQTYEAFF.

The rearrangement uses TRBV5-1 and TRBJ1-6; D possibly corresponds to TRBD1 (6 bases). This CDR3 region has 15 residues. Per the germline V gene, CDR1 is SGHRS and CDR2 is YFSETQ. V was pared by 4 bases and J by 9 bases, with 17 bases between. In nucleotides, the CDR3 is TGCGCCAGCAGCCTGTCGGCACAGGGCGGTTCACCCCTCCACTTT. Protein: CASSLSAQGGSPLHF.

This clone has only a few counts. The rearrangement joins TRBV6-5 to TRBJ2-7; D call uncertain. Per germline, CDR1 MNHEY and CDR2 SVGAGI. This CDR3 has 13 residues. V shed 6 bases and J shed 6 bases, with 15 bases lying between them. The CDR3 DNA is TGTGCCAGCAGCCGAAGACCAAGGAGCGAGCAGTACTTC. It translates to CASSRRPRSEQYF.